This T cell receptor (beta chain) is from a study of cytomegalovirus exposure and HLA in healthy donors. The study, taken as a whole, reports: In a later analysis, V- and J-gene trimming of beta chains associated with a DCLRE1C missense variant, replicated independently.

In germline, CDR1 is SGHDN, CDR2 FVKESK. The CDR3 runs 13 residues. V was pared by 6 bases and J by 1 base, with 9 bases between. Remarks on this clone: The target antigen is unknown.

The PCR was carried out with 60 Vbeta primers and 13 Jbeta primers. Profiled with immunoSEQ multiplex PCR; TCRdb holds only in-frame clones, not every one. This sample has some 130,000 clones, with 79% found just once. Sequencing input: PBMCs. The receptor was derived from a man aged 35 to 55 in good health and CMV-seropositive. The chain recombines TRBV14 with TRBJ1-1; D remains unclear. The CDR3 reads CASRREWNTEAFF. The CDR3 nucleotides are TGTGCCAGCAGACGGGAGTGGAACACTGAAGCTTTCTTT.